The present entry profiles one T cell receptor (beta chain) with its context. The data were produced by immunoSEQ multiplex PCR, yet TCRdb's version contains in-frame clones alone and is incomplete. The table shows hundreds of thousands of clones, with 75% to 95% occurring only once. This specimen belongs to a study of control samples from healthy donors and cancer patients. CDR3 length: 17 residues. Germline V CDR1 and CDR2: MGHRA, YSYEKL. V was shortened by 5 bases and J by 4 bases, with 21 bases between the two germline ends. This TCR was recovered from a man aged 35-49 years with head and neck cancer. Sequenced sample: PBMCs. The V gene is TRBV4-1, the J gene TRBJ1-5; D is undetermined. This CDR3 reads CASSARTTRAMNQPQHF. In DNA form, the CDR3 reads TGCGCCAGCAGCGCGAGAACGACCCGGGCCATGAATCAGCCCCAGCATTTT.